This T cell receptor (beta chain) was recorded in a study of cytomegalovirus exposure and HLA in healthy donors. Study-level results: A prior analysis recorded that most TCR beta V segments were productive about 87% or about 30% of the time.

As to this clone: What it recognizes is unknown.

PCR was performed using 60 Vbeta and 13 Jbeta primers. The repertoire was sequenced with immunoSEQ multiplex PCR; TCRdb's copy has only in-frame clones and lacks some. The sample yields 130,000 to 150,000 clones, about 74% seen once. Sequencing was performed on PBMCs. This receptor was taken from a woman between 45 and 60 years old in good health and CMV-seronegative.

CDR3 in DNA: TGTGCCAGCACCCCCTTCTCGACACTTAACTATGGCTACACCTTC. The encoded protein is CASTPFSTLNYGYTF. The chain recombines TRBV6-6 with TRBJ1-2; D gene ambiguous. The ends were cut back, 7 bases at V and 1 base at J, with 16 bases in the middle. CDR1 and CDR2 (germline): MNHNY, SVGAGI (reference sequence). This CDR3 comprises 15 residues.